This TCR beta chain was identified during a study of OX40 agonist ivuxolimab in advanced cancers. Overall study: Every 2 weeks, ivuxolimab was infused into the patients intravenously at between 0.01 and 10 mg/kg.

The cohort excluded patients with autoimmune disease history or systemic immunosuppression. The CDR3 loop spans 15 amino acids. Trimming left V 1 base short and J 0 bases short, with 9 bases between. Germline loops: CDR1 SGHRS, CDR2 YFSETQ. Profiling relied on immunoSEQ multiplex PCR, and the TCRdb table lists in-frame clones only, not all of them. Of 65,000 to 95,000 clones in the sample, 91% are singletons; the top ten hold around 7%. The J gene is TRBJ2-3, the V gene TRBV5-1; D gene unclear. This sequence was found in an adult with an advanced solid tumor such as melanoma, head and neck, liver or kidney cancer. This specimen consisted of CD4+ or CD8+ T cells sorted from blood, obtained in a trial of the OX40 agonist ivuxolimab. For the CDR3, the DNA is TGCGCCAGCAGCTTGTCCAGCCGAAGCACAGATACGCAGTATTTT. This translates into CASSLSSRSTDTQYF.